This T cell receptor beta chain originates from a study of T cell repertoires and HLA-DP antigens. Germline lookup yields CDR1 LNHDA and CDR2 SQIVND (reference sequence). The CDR3 contains 13 residues. J lost 2 bases, V lost 6 bases, and 3 bases had no gene match. Only in-frame clones appear in the TCRdb table, and some are missing; sequencing was by immunoSEQ multiplex PCR. The sample lists around 70,000 clones, about four fifths occurring once. To note about this clone: Its antigen is not identified. Within the sample, other DNA sequences also encode this same CDR3.

The V call is TRBV19, the J call TRBJ1-2; 7 bases are shared with TRBD1. This clonotype was sampled from a man between 60 and 75 years old in good health and CMV-seronegative. The sample comprised CD4+ T cells from PBMCs. CDR3 amino acids: CASSRQGNYGYTF. CDR3 nucleotides: TGTGCCAGTAGCCGACAGGGAAACTATGGCTACACCTTC.